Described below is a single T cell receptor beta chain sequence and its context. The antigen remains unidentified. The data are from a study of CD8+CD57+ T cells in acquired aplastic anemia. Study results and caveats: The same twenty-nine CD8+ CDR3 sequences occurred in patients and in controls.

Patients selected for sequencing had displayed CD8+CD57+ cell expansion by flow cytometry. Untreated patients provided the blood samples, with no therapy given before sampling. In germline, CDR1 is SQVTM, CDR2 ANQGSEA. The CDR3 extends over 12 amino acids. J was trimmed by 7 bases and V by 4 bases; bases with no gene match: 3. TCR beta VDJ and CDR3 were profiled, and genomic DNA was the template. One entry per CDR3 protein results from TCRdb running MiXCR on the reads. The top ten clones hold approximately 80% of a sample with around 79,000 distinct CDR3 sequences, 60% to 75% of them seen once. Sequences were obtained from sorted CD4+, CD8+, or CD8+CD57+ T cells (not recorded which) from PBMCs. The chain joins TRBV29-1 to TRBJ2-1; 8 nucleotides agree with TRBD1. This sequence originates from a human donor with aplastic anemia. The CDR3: CSVGQGANEQFF. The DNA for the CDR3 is TGCAGCGTTGGGCAGGGGGCAAATGAGCAGTTCTTC.